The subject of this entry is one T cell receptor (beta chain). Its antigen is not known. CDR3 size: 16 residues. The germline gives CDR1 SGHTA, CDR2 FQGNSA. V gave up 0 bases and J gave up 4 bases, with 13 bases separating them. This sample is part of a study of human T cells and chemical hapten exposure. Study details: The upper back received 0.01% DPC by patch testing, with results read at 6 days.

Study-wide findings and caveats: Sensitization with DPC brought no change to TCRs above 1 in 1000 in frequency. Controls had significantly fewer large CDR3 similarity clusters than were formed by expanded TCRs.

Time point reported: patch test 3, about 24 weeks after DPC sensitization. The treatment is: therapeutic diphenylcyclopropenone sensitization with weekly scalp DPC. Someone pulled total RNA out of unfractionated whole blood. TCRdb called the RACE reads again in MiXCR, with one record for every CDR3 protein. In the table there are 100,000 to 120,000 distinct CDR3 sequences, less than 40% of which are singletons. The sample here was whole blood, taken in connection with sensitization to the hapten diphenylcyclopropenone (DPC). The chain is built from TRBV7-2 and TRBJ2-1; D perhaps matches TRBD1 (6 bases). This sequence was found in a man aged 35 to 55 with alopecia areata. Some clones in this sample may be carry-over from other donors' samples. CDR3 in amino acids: CASSLAHPRGYNEQFF. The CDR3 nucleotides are TGTGCCAGCAGCTTAGCGCACCCCAGGGGTTACAATGAGCAGTTCTTC.